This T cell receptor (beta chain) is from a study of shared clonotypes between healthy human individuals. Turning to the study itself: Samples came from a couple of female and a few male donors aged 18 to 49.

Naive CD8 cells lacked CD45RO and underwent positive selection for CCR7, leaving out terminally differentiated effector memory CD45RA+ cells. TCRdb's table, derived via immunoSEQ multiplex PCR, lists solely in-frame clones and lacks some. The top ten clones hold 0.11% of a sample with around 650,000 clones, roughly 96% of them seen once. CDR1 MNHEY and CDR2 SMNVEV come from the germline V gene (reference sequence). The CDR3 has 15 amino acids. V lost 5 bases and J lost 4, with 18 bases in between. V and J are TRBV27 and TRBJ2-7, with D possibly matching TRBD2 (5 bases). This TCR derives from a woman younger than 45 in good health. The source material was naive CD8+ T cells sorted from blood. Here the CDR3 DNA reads TGTGCCAGCAGTCCGACGGTAGGGAGACGGTACGAGCAGTACTTC. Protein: CASSPTVGRRYEQYF.